The clone carrying this T cell receptor beta chain was picked up many times. Its target is unknown. This record comes from a study of regulatory T cells in long-lasting Graves disease. Study-wide results and limits: No thyroid tissue was studied; the work used peripheral blood only.

Noted time point: newly diagnosed GD, antithyroid drugs for less than 3 months. There was RNA extracted from PBMCs, and the TCR library was made from it. Combining iRepertoire HTBI primers with Arm-PCR of CDR3 regions, the authors built TCR beta libraries. TCRdb reanalysed the multiplex PCR reads using MiXCR and keeps one entry per CDR3 protein. The sample has approximately 360,000 distinct CDR3 sequences; approximately 12% are singletons. Trimming took 1 base from V and 5 from J, leaving 12 bases between them. Germline V gene data show CDR1 as SGHRS and CDR2 as YFSETQ. There are 14 residues in the CDR3. These data were likewise used in another study, on T cells in Graves' hyperthyroidism and ophthalmopathy. This second study says: Hyperthyroidism had been newly diagnosed in patients aged 18 to 65, and its duration was under 2 months. RT-PCR in the first round (using the HTBI primer set) targeted the TCR CDR3.

The chain has TRBV5-1 and TRBJ1-2; D is perhaps TRBD1 (5 bases). The source was peripheral blood mononuclear cells (PBMCs), collected at new diagnosis, from a patient treated with antithyroid drugs. This receptor was obtained from a woman between 18 and 29 years old with Graves disease. CDR3 sequence (DNA): TGCGCCAGCAGCTTGACGGGACCCGGGTATGGCTACACCTTC. Translated, it gives CASSLTGPGYGYTF.